A single TCR beta chain is shown here with its context. The antigen remains undetermined. The data are from a study of CD8+ T cells in alopecia areata. At the level of the study: At a dose of 5 to 10 mg twice daily, oral tofacitinib was given to treated patients.

Findings and limits, study-wide: Scalp sample data also include resident alphabeta T cells from normal skin. It was observed that many expanded lesional clones persisted in scalp and blood during tofacitinib.

Extracted RNA was reverse transcribed, and the resulting cDNA served as sequencing template. Sequencing used immunoSEQ multiplex PCR; TCRdb keeps in-frame clones, though not all of them. The table has about 200,000 clones, around two fifths seen once. Treatment in this sample: oral pan-JAK inhibitor, 5-10 mg twice daily. Sampling of alopecia areata patients yielded lesional scalp punch biopsies as well as peripheral blood. This sequence was found in a human donor with alopecia areata. Here the sequenced sample was CD4+ T cells sorted from blood, taken around week 34, from a patient treated with tofacitinib.

CDR3 in DNA: TGTGCCAGCAGTCCCCTCTCCTACGGTAATCAGCCCCAGCATTTT. Its protein is CASSPLSYGNQPQHF. The rearrangement links TRBV6-1 to TRBJ1-5; D unresolved. Germline V gives CDR1 MNHNS, CDR2 SASEGT. The CDR3 runs 15 residues. Trimming pared 5 bases from V and 4 bases from J, leaving 15 bases between.